This T cell receptor beta chain was recorded in a study of T cell responses to AZD1222 COVID-19 vaccine. General study findings and limits: Clonal diversity was possibly underestimated; the donors were predominantly white British and more often female.

Pooled samples include second doses given at about 4 or 12 weeks. This table comes from immunoSEQ multiplex PCR, and its TCRdb copy is limited to in-frame clones, with some not included. The table has 90,000 to 95,000 clones, over 75% seen once. This clone was seen only once. No antigen is known for it. The starting material was peripheral blood, obtained 28 days after the second AZD1222 dose. This receptor was obtained from an adult who received the AZD1222 COVID-19 vaccine.

In DNA, the CDR3 is TGTGCCAGTAGTACTATTCACAGGGAGTACAATGAGCAGTTCTTC. Encoded protein: CASSTIHREYNEQFF. The chain couples TRBV19 to TRBJ2-1; D perhaps matches TRBD1 (6 bases). The V gene's germline CDR1 is LNHDA and CDR2 SQIVND (reference sequence). The germline V and J ends were trimmed by 4 bases and 4 bases, with 14 bases remaining between them. The CDR3 has 15 amino acids.